This TCR beta chain was sequenced during a study of cytomegalovirus exposure and HLA in healthy donors. Overall study: Findings of an earlier analysis included about 100 million unique TCR beta sequences from roughly 200 million T cells. As released early, the data held about 85 million unique TCRs from HLA-typed donors.

The CDR3 extends over 15 amino acids. Germline lookup yields CDR1 SGHRS and CDR2 YFSETQ. V was clipped by 0 bases and J by 0 bases, with 7 bases between them. About this clone: Its antigen is unknown.

PCR employed 60 Vbeta and 13 Jbeta primers. Assay used: immunoSEQ multiplex PCR; TCRdb lists only in-frame clones, some missing. The table lists about 160,000 clones, roughly 80% of them singletons. Study outcomes and limitations: Highly shared variants forming one cluster were likely a sequencing artifact.

The TCR comes from a middle-aged woman in good health and CMV-seronegative. Sequencing was carried out using PBMCs. The chain uses TRBV5-1 and TRBJ2-1; D remains unclear. CDR3 in DNA: TGCGCCAGCAGCTTGGACGTGAGCTCCTACAATGAGCAGTTCTTC. Translated: CASSLDVSSYNEQFF.